The sequence of this T cell receptor (beta chain) was determined in a study of cytomegalovirus exposure and HLA in healthy donors. Germline-derived CDR1 and CDR2 are MNHNS and SASEGT. V was shortened by 5 bases and J by 4 bases, with 15 bases between the two germline ends. The CDR3 runs 14 residues. A multiplex PCR was run with 60 Vbeta primers and 13 Jbeta primers. Method: immunoSEQ multiplex PCR; TCRdb's copy keeps in-frame clones and lacks some. The sample lists some 130,000 clones; about 64% were seen once. Specimen: PBMCs. This TCR came from a woman aged 35 to 49 in good health and CMV-seronegative. The chain recombines TRBV6-1 with TRBJ2-7; perhaps TRBD2 as D (5 bases). This CDR3 is CASSHGLPGYEQYF. Written as DNA, the CDR3 is TGTGCCAGCAGTCATGGACTTCCGGGTTACGAGCAGTACTTC.